These 14 T cell receptor beta chains originate from one sample sequenced in a study of cytomegalovirus exposure and HLA in healthy donors. Produced via immunoSEQ multiplex PCR; TCRdb's table is partial and in-frame only. The data contain about 260,000 clones, 90% of them singletons. The sequencing input was PBMCs. All receptors derive from a woman aged 30 to 39 in good health and CMV-seronegative.

The rearrangement joins TRBV19 to TRBJ2-7; 9 bases are a match to TRBD1. Trimming removed 3 bases from V and 2 bases from J; junction bases left unmatched: 5. The CDR3 is made up of 15 amino acids. Germline V CDR1 and CDR2: LNHDA, SQIVND (reference sequence). The CDR3 region has the DNA TGTGCCAGTAGTATGGGGACAGGGTGGGCCTACGAGCAGTACTTC. It is translated as CASSMGTGWAYEQYF.

The J gene is TRBJ2-1, the V gene TRBV4-1, with 7 bases that match TRBD2. V was clipped by 8 bases and J by 4 bases; unmatched bases: 5. There are 13 residues in the CDR3. In germline, CDR1 is MGHRA, CDR2 YSYEKL. The CDR3 nucleotides are TGCGCCAGCGTTGGCGGGAGTTACAATGAGCAGTTCTTC. Its protein product is CASVGGSYNEQFF.

The chain is built from TRBV5-1 and TRBJ2-7; weak D call: TRBD1 (5 bases). Germline assignment: CDR1 SGHRS and CDR2 YFSETQ. This CDR3 contains 14 residues. V lost 6 bases, J lost 4 bases, and 17 bases lay in between. The CDR3, as DNA: TGCGCCAGCAAGCTGGAACCGACAGTGTACGAGCAGTACTTC. Its protein is CASKLEPTVYEQYF.

V usage is TRBV11-3 and J usage is TRBJ2-2; perhaps TRBD1 as D (6 bases). The germline V gene encodes CDR1 SGHNT and CDR2 YENEEA. V was pared by 3 bases and J by 0 bases, with 8 bases between. There are 15 residues in the CDR3. The CDR3 DNA is TGTGCCAGCAGCTTGGGGGCAACGAACACCGGGGAGCTGTTTTTT. It codes for CASSLGATNTGELFF.

To note about this clone: This specimen includes other DNA sequences encoding the same CDR3. The chain joins TRBV6-5 to TRBJ2-5; a possible D gene is TRBD2 (6 bases). The CDR3 is 14 residues long. Germline V gene lookup returns CDR1 MNHEY and CDR2 SVGAGI. Deletions cut 2 bases from V and 1 base from J, with 8 bases between. Here the CDR3 DNA reads TGTGCCAGCAGTTACGGGGGGTCCCAAGAGACCCAGTACTTC. Protein sequence: CASSYGGSQETQYF.

The rearrangement joins TRBV28 to TRBJ1-4, with D possibly TRBD1 on 5 matching bases. Germline V gene data show CDR1 as MDHEN and CDR2 as SYDVKM. This CDR3 region has 16 residues. V was pared by 7 bases and J by 8 bases, with 23 bases between. CDR3 nucleotides: TGTGCCAGCACCCCGAGGCAGGGAGGCCCTAGGGAAAAACTGTTTTTT. Encoded protein: CASTPRQGGPREKLFF.

The rearrangement uses TRBV9 and TRBJ2-5; D gene ambiguous. Germline CDR1 is SGDLS and CDR2 is YYNGEE. V lost 0 bases and J lost 1, with 10 bases in between. The CDR3 has 15 residues. This CDR3 is CASSVGGLTQETQYF. Here the CDR3 DNA reads TGTGCCAGCAGCGTAGGTGGTCTAACCCAAGAGACCCAGTACTTC.

The J gene is TRBJ2-7, the V gene TRBV7-3; the match to TRBD1 covers 9 bases. With V trimmed by 2 bases and J by 6 bases, 8 bases remained unmatched. CDR1 and CDR2 (germline): SGHTA, FQGTGA. The CDR3 runs 15 residues. Written as DNA, the CDR3 is TGTGCCAGCAGCTTATCGGGACAGGGTCTGGGCGAGCAGTACTTC. This encodes CASSLSGQGLGEQYF.

This clone was found once. The same CDR3 also results from other DNA sequences found in this sample. The chain employs TRBV15 and TRBJ2-7; D is possibly TRBD1 (6 bases). This CDR3 contains 14 residues. Trimming took off 0 bases at V and 3 bases at J, with 9 bases between the two ends. The germline V gene encodes CDR1 LNHNV and CDR2 YYDKDF (reference sequence). The CDR3 bases are TGTGCCACCAGCAGAGATCTAGGGGGCTACGAGCAGTACTTC. Protein product: CATSRDLGGYEQYF.

The rearrangement links TRBV27 to TRBJ1-5; perhaps TRBD1 as D (6 bases). This CDR3 comprises 15 residues. V was pared by 2 bases and J by 4 bases, with 12 bases between. The V gene's germline CDR1 is MNHEY and CDR2 SMNVEV (reference sequence). The CDR3 region has the DNA TGTGCCAGCAGTTTAGTATCCAGGGGTAATCAGCCCCAGCATTTT. It specifies CASSLVSRGNQPQHF.

The rearrangement joins TRBV5-4 to TRBJ2-7; the D gene is possibly TRBD2 (6 bases). Germline V gene lookup returns CDR1 SGHNT and CDR2 YYREEE (reference sequence). The CDR3 sequence is 18 residues long. Trimming took off 2 bases at V and 3 bases at J, with 24 bases between the two ends. The CDR3 is CASSFVIPGEPGGYEQYF. The CDR3 nucleotides are TGTGCCAGCAGCTTTGTAATCCCGGGAGAGCCAGGTGGCTACGAGCAGTACTTC.

This clone came up once. The chain uses TRBV28 and TRBJ2-4; TRBD1 aligns across 8 bases. The germline V gene has CDR1 MDHEN and CDR2 SYDVKM. CDR3 length equals 15 residues. The J segment lost 0 bases and the V segment lost 6 bases, leaving 4 bases of the junction unmatched. CDR3: CASRTGTGAKNIQYF. The DNA of the CDR3 is TGTGCCAGCAGGACCGGGACAGGAGCCAAAAACATTCAGTACTTC.

This clone was detected once. This chain links TRBV5-1 with TRBJ1-1, with D maybe TRBD1 (6 bases). CDR3 size: 15 residues. CDR1 and CDR2 from the germline V gene are SGHRS and YFSETQ. With 1 base removed from V and 2 bases from J, the gap between germline ends came to 12 bases. CDR3 DNA sequence: TGCGCCAGCAGCTTGCGGCAGGGGAAAAACACTGAAGCTTTCTTT. Amino acids: CASSLRQGKNTEAFF.

The rearrangement uses TRBV27 and TRBJ2-7; D may be TRBD1 (5 bases). The germline V gene encodes CDR1 MNHEY and CDR2 SMNVEV (reference sequence). Between the trimmed V and J ends, which lost 6 bases and 7 bases, there was a span of 13 bases. CDR3 length: 12 amino acids. CDR3 in DNA: TGTGCCAGCAGGGCAGGGTTGGGGGAGCAGTACTTC. Its protein is CASRAGLGEQYF.